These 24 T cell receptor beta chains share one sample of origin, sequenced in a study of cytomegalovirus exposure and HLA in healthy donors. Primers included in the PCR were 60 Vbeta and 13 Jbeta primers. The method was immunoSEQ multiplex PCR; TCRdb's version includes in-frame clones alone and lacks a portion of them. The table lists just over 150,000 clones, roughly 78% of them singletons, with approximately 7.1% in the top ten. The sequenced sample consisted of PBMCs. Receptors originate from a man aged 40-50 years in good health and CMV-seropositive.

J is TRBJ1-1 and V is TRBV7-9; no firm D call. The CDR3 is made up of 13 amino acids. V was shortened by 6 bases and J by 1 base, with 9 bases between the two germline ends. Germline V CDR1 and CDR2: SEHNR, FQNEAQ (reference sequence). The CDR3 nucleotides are TGTGCCAGCAGGAAAGCCCAGAACACTGAAGCTTTCTTT. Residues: CASRKAQNTEAFF.

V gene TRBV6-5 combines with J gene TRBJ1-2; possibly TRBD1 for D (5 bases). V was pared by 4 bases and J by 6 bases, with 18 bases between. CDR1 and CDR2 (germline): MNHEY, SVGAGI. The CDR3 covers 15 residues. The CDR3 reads CASSLASAGQDGYTF. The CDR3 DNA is TGTGCCAGCAGTTTGGCCTCGGCAGGGCAGGATGGCTACACCTTC.

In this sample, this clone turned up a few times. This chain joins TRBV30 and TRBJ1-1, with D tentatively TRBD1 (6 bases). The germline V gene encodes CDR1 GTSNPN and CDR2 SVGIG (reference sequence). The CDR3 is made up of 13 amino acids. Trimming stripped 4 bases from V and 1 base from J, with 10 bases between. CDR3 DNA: TGTGCCTGGAAGTGGGGGCCGAACACTGAAGCTTTCTTT. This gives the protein CAWKWGPNTEAFF.

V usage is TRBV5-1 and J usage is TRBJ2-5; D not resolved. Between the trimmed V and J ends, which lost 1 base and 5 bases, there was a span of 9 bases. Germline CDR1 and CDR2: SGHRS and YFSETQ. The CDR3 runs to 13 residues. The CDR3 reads CASSLLARETQYF. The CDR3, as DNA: TGCGCCAGCAGCTTGTTAGCAAGGGAGACCCAGTACTTC.

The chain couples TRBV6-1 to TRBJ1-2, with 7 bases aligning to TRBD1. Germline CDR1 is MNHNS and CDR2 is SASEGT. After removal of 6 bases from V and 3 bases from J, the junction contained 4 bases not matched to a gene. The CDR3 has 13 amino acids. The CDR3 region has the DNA TGTGCCAGCAGCGGGACAGAACACTATGGCTACACCTTC. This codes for CASSGTEHYGYTF.

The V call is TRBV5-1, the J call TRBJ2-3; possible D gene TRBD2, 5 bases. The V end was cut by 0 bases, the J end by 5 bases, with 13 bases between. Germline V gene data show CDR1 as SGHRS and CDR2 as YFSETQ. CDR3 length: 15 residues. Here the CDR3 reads CASSLDGTRGDTQYF. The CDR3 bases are TGCGCCAGCAGCTTGGACGGAACCCGGGGAGATACGCAGTATTTT.

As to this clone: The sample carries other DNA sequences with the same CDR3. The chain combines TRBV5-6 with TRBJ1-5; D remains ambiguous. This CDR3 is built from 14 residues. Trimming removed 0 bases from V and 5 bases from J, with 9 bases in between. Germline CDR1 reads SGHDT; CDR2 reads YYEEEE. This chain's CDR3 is CASSLGTAYQPQHF. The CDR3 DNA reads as TGTGCCAGCAGCTTGGGAACAGCTTATCAGCCCCAGCATTTT.

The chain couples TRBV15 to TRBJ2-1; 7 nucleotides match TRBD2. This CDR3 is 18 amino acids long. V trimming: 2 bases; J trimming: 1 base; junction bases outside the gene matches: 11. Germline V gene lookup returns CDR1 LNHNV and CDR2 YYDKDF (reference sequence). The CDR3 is CATSRFPRGGASYNEQFF. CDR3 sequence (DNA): TGTGCCACCAGCAGATTCCCGAGGGGAGGGGCATCCTACAATGAGCAGTTCTTC.

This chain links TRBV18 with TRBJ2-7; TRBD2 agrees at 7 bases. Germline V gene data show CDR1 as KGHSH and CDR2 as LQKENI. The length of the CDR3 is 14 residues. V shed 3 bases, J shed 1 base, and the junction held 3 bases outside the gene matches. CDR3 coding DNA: TGTGCCAGCTCACCGTCCGGGGGGTCCTACGAGCAGTACTTC. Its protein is CASSPSGGSYEQYF.

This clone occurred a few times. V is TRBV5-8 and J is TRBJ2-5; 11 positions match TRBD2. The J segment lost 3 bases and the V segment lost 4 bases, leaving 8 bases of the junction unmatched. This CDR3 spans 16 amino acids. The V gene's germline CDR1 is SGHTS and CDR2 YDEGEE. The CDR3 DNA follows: TGTGCCAGCAGCAGAACTAGCGGGGGCCGAAAAGAGACCCAGTACTTC. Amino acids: CASSRTSGGRKETQYF.

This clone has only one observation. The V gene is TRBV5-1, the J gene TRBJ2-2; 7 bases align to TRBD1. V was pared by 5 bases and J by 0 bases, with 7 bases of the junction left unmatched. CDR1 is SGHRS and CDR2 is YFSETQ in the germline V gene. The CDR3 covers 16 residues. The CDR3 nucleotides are TGCGCCAGCAGTATTACAGGGGCTCCGAACACCGGGGAGCTGTTTTTT. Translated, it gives CASSITGAPNTGELFF. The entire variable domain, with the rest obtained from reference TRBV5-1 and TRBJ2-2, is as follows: KAGVTQTPRYLIKTRGQQVTLSCSPISGHRSVSWYQQTPGQGLQFLFEYFSETQRNKGNFPGRFSGRQFSNSRSEMNVSTLELGDSALYLCASSITGAPNTGELFFGEGSRLTVL.

CDR3 protein: CASKEEPQSYEQYF. The DNA for the CDR3 is TGTGCCAGCAAGGAGGAGCCGCAGTCCTACGAGCAGTACTTC. The chain is built from TRBV7-2 and TRBJ2-7; D is perhaps TRBD2 (5 bases). This CDR3 has 14 amino acids. Trimming took 7 bases from V and 1 from J, leaving 14 bases between them. CDR1 is SGHTA and CDR2 is FQGNSA in the germline V gene.

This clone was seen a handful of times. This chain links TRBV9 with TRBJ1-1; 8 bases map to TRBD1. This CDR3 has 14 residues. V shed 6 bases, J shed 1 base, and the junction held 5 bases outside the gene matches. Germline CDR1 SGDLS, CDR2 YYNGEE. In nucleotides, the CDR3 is TGTGCCAGCAATCGACAGGGGTCGAACACTGAAGCTTTCTTT. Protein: CASNRQGSNTEAFF. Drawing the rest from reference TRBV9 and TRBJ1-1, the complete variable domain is DSGVTQTPKHLITATGQRVTLRCSPRSGDLSVYWYQQSLDQGLQFLIQYYNGEERAKGNILERFSAQQFPDLHSELNLSSLELGDSALYFCASNRQGSNTEAFFGQGTRLTVV.

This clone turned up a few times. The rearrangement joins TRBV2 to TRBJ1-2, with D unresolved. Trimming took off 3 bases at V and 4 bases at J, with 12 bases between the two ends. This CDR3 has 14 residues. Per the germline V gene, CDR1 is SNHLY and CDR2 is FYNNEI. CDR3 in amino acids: CASSDSGPFYGYTF. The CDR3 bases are TGTGCCAGCAGTGATAGCGGACCCTTCTATGGCTACACCTTC.

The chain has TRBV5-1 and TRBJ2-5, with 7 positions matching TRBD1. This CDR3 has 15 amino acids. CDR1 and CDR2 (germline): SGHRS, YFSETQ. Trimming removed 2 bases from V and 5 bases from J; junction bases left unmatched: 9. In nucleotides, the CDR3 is TGCGCCAGCAGCTTCATGGGACAGACTGGGGAGACCCAGTACTTC. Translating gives CASSFMGQTGETQYF. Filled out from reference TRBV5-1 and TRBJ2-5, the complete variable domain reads KAGVTQTPRYLIKTRGQQVTLSCSPISGHRSVSWYQQTPGQGLQFLFEYFSETQRNKGNFPGRFSGRQFSNSRSEMNVSTLELGDSALYLCASSFMGQTGETQYFGPGTRLLVL.

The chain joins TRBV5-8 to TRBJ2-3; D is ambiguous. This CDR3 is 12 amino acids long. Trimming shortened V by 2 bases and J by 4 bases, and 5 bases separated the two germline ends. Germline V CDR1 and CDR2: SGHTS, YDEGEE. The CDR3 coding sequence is TGTGCCAGCAGCTTCGTCGCAGATACGCAGTATTTT. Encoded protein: CASSFVADTQYF.

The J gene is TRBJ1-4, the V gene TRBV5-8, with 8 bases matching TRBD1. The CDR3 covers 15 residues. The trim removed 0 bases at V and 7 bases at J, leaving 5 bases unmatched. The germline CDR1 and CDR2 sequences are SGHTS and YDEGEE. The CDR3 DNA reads TGTGCCAGCAGCTTGGGGCAGGGGGCTTTTGAAAAACTGTTTTTT. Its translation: CASSLGQGAFEKLFF.

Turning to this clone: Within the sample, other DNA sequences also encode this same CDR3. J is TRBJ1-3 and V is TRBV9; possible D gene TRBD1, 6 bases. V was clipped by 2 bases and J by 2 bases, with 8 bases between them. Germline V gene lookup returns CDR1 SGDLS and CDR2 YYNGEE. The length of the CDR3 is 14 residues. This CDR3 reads CASSVQGTGNTIYF. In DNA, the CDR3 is TGTGCCAGCAGCGTCCAGGGGACTGGAAACACCATATATTTT.

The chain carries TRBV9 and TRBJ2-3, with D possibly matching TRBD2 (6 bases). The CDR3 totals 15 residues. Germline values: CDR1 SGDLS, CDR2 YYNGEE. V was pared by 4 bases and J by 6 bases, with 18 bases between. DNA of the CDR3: TGTGCCAGCAGCCCCAGCGGGCGACCTCAGGATACGCAGTATTTT. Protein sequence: CASSPSGRPQDTQYF.

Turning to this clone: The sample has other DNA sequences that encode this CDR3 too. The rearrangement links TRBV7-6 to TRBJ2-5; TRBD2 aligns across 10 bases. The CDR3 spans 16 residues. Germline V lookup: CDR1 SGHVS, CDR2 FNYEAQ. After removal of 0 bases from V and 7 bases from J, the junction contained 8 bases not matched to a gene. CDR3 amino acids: CASSLATSGLGGTQYF. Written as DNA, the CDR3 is TGTGCCAGCAGCTTAGCGACTAGCGGGCTCGGTGGGACCCAGTACTTC.

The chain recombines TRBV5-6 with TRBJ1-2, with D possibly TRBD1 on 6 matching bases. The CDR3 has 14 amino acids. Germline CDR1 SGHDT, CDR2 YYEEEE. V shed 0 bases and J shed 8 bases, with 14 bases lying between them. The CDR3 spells CASSLVTGRGGYTF. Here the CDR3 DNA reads TGTGCCAGCAGCTTGGTAACAGGGAGGGGAGGCTACACCTTC. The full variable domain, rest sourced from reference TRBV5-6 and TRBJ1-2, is DAGVTQSPTHLIKTRGQQVTLRCSPKSGHDTVSWYQQALGQGPQFIFQYYEEEERQRGNFPDRFSGHQFPNYSSELNVNALLLGDSALYLCASSLVTGRGGYTFGSGTRLTVV.

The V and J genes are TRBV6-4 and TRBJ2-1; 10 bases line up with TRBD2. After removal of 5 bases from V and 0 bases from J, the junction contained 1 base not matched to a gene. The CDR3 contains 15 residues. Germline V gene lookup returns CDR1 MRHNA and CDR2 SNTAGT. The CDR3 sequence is CASSPSGGSYNEQFF. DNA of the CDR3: TGTGCCAGCAGTCCTAGCGGGGGCTCCTACAATGAGCAGTTCTTC.

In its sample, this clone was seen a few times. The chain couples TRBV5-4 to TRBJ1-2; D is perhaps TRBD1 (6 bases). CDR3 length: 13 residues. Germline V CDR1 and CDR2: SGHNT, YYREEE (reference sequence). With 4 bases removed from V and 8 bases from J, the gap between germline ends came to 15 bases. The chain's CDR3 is CASSPGALHGYTF. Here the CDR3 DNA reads TGTGCCAGCAGCCCAGGGGCTCTACACGGCTACACCTTC.

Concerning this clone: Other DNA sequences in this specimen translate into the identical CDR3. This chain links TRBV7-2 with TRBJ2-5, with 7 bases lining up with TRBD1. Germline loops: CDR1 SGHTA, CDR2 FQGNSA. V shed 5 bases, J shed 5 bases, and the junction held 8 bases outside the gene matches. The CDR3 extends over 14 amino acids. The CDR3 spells CASSPQGSRETQYF. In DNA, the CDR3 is TGTGCCAGCAGCCCACAGGGGTCCCGGGAGACCCAGTACTTC.